The entry below describes one T cell receptor (beta chain). This clonotype appeared a single time. Its antigen remains unidentified. No much larger clone exists at a distance of one base, and base qualities are not known. A lone read offers only weak evidence. This entry comes from a study of human T cells and chemical hapten exposure (dated by TCRdb to the early 2020s). Regarding the complete study: For sensitization, 2% DPC in acetone was applied to a roughly 2 cm by roughly 2 cm area of upper inner arm skin. The libraries were sequenced as a pool, and the TCR yield per sample differed mostly because of small variations in library volumes within the pool. Patient blood was sampled pre-sensitization (week 0) and at 2, 6 and about 24 weeks after DPC sensitization. Throughout the roughly 25-week study period, patients were also given weekly therapeutic DPC doses on the scalp. This study followed changes in the peripheral blood TCR repertoire in vivo during primary and secondary sensitization of alopecia patients to the hapten diphenylcyclopropenone (DPC). Patch tests used Finn chambers with 0.01% DPC on the upper back, scored after 6 days by International Contact Dermatitis Research Group standards. Nearly 30 alopecia patients gave blood for TCR sequencing at one to four time points (pre-sensitization, 2, 6 and 24 weeks). The patient cohort, mostly female, included alopecia areata with under or over 50% scalp involvement, alopecia totalis and alopecia universalis. Broader findings and caveats from the paper: Compared with pre-sensitization or healthy control sets, expanded TCRs formed significantly more large CDR3 similarity clusters, which is consistent with antigen-driven responses. Repeated subsampling changed both the strength of the expansion versus patch-test correlation and the threshold at which the correlation became significant. The number of PT1 expanded TCRs positively correlated with patch test score, significant at thresholds 8, 16 and 32 but not 4. The number of TCRs above 1 in 1000 frequency did not change with DPC sensitization; there was no evidence of global repertoire structure alterations. Because all patients had alopecia, a presumed autoimmune disease, the immune response of the patients might differ from that of healthy individuals.

Receptor amplification or capture employed RACE. The run used a NextSeq 500. During library preparation, unique molecular identifiers were attached to individual cDNA molecules so that TCRs could be counted quantitatively and reproducibly. From each blood RNA sample, both TCR alpha and TCR beta chains were sequenced. Per the authors' processing: Samples had a median of around 92,000 TCRs, with a range from about 23,224 to 700,000. V, J and CDR3 annotation of the TCR reads was performed with the Decombinator software suite. Every sample was subsampled to the same number of TCRs (28,000) for the PS versus PT1 abundance plots. TCRs were defined as expanded if absent before sensitization and observed at least eight times at the 2-week time point. TCRdb trimmed the raw reads at Q25, called clones with MiXCR and kept productive beta chains. Records with the same CDR3 protein are collapsed into one entry carrying the most frequent genes and DNA. TCRdb's processing, not the authors' own work, is the source of the V and J calls. Present in this sample are around 110,000 distinct CDR3 sequences, around 10% of which were seen just once. The ten largest clones take up around 2.2% of the sample.

The sample's time point label, decoded: patch test 3, about 24 weeks after DPC sensitization. What this sample's treatment or condition label stands for: therapeutic diphenylcyclopropenone sensitization with weekly scalp DPC. At each patch-test visit, blood was drawn before the patch test was applied. Patients were eligible if aged 18 to 70, diagnosed with alopecia and judged suitable for DPC therapy, and pregnant patients were excluded. Total RNA was extracted from unfractionated whole blood collected in Tempus Blood RNA tubes. V lost 4 bases and J lost 6 bases; the stretch between them is 8 bases long. The CDR1 and CDR2 encoded by the germline V gene are SGHDT and YYEEEE. The CDR3, cysteine through phenylalanine, is 12 amino acids long. The DNA shown is the 36-base CDR3, in frame from base 1.

In this chain, TRBV5-6 is recombined with TRBJ2-1; the D gene remains uncertain. The TCR sequence derives from a woman aged 45-60 years with alopecia areata. Some clones in this sample may be carry-over from other donors' samples. This specimen consisted of whole blood, obtained in connection with sensitization to the hapten diphenylcyclopropenone (DPC). The DNA sequence is TGTGCCAGCAGCCGTGACGGCAATGAGCAGTTCTTC. This yields the protein CASSRDGNEQFF. The full variable domain, completed from the reference TRBV5-6 and TRBJ2-1 proteins outside the CDR3, reads DAGVTQSPTHLIKTRGQQVTLRCSPKSGHDTVSWYQQALGQGPQFIFQYYEEEERQRGNFPDRFSGHQFPNYSSELNVNALLLGDSALYLCASSRDGNEQFFGPGTRLTVL.